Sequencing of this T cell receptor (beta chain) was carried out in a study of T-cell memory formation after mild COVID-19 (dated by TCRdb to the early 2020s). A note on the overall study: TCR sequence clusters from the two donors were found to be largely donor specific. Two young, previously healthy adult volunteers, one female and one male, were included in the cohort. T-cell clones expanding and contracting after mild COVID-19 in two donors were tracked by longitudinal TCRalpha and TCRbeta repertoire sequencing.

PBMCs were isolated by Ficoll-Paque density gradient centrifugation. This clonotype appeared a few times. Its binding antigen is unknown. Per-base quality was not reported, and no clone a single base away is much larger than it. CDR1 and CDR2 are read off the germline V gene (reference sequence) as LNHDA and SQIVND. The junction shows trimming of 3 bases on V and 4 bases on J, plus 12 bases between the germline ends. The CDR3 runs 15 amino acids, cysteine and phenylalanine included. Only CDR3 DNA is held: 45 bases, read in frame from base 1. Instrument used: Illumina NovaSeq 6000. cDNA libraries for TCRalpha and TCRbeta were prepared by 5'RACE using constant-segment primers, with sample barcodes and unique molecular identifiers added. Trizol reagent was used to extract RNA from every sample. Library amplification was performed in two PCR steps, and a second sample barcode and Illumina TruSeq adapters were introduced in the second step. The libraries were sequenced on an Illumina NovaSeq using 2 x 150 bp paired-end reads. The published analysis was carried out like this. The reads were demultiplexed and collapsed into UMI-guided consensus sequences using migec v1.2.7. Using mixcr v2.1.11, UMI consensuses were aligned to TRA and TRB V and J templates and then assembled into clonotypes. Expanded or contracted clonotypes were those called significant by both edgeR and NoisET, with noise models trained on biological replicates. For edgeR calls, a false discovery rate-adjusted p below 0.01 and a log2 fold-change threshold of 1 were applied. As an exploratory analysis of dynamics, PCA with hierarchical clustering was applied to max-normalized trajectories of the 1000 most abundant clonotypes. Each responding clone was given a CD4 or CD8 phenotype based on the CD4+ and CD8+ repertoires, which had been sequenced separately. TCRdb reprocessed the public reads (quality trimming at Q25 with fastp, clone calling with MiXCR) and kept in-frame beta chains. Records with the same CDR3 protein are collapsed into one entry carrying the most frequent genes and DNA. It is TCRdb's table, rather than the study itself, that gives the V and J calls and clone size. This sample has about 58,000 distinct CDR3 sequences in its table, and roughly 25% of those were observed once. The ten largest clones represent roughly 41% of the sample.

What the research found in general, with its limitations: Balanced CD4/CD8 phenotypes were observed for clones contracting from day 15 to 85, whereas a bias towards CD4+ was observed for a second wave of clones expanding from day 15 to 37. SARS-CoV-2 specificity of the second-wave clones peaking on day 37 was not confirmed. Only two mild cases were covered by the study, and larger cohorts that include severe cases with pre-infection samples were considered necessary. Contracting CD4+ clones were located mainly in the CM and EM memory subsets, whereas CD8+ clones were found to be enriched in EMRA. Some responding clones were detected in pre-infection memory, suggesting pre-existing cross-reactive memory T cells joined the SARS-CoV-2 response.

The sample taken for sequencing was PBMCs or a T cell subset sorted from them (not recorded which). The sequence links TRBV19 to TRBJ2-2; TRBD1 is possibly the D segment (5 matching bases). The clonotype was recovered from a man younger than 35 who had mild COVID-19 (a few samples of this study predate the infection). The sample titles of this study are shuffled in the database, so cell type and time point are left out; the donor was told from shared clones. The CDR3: CASSIWTSSTGELFF. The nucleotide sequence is TGTGCCAGTAGTATTTGGACATCCTCCACCGGGGAGCTGTTTTTT.